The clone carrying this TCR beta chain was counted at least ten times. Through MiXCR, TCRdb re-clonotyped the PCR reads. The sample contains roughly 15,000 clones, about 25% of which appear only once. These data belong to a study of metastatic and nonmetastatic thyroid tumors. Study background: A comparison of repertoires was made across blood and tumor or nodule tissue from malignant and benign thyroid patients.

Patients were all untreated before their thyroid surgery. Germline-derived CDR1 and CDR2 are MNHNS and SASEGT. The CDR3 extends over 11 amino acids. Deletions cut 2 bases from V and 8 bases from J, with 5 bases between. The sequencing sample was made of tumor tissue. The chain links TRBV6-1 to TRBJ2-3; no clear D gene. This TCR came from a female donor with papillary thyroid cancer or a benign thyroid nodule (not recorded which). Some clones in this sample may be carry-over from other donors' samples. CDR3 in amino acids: CASSELVTQYF. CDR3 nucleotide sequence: TGTGCCAGCAGTGAACTCGTTACGCAGTATTTT.